The 10 T cell receptor beta chains given below trace back to one sample, sequenced in a study of shared clonotypes between healthy human individuals. Produced via immunoSEQ multiplex PCR; TCRdb's table is partial and in-frame only. Here the sample spans about 960,000 clones, about 80% being singletons. Sequencing input: memory CD4+ T cells sorted from blood. Specified subset: CD45RA-negative fraction. The receptor set was obtained from a young man in good health.

This clone was recorded many times. The chain combines TRBV6-5 with TRBJ1-1; D gene unclear. Trimming cost V 5 bases and J 6 bases, with 10 bases left between them. Germline values: CDR1 MNHEY, CDR2 SVGAGI. The CDR3 totals 12 residues. The CDR3 bases are TGTGCCAGCAGTGCCCTAAGAGCTGAAGCTTTCTTT. This sequence encodes CASSALRAEAFF.

This chain's CDR3 is CASSVQGAPGANVLTF. CDR3 coding DNA: TGTGCCAGTAGTGTCCAGGGGGCGCCGGGGGCCAACGTCCTGACTTTC. The gene calls are TRBV19 and TRBJ2-6, with 8 bases fitting TRBD1. CDR1 is LNHDA and CDR2 is SQIVND in the germline V gene (reference sequence). This CDR3 comprises 16 residues. J was trimmed by 4 bases and V by 5 bases; bases with no gene match: 7. Full variable domain (outside the CDR3, taken from reference TRBV19 and TRBJ2-6): DGGITQSPKYLFRKEGQNVTLSCEQNLNHDAMYWYRQDPGQGLRLIYYSQIVNDFQKGDIAEGYSVSREKKESFPLTVTSAQKNPTAFYLCASSVQGAPGANVLTFGAGSRLTVL.

This clone turned up a few times. CDR3 amino acids: CASSPGLAGREQYF. CDR3 nucleotides: TGTGCCAGCAGTCCGGGACTAGCGGGGAGGGAGCAGTACTTC. The chain couples TRBV7-6 to TRBJ2-7, with 13 bases that match TRBD2. The germline gives CDR1 SGHVS, CDR2 FNYEAQ. V was pared by 6 bases and J by 7 bases, with 6 bases of the junction left unmatched. The CDR3 is made up of 14 amino acids. The whole variable domain, filled in from reference TRBV7-6 and TRBJ2-7, reads GAGVSQSPRYKVTKRGQDVALRCDPISGHVSLYWYRQALGQGPEFLTYFNYEAQQDKSGLPNDRFSAERPEGSISTLTIQRTEQRDSAMYRCASSPGLAGREQYFGPGTRLTVT.

The gene calls are TRBV29-1 and TRBJ1-1, with D possibly TRBD1 on 6 matching bases. This CDR3 spans 12 amino acids. With 4 bases removed from V and 7 bases from J, the gap between germline ends came to 13 bases. From germline, CDR1 is SQVTM and CDR2 ANQGSEA. This CDR3 reads CSVGGQLSEAFF. CDR3 sequence (DNA): TGCAGCGTTGGGGGGCAGCTGAGTGAAGCTTTCTTT.

The chain employs TRBV7-2 and TRBJ2-3, with a possible D match to TRBD2 (7 bases). V lost 3 bases and J 4 bases, leaving 14 bases between the germline ends. Germline assignment: CDR1 SGHTA and CDR2 FQGNSA. The CDR3 runs to 15 residues. The CDR3 is CASSFDGGQADTQYF. CDR3 nucleotides: TGTGCCAGCAGCTTCGACGGGGGGCAGGCAGATACGCAGTATTTT.

The table lists this clone with a few counts. This chain connects TRBV5-1 to TRBJ2-7; possible D gene TRBD1, 6 bases. V lost 6 bases, J lost 6 bases, and 16 bases lay in between. CDR3 length: 13 residues. The germline V gene encodes CDR1 SGHRS and CDR2 YFSETQ. CDR3 in amino acids: CASTGQGRGEQYF. CDR3 nucleotide sequence: TGCGCCAGCACAGGGCAGGGGAGAGGCGAGCAGTACTTC. The full variable domain, with the rest looked up from reference TRBV5-1 and TRBJ2-7, is KAGVTQTPRYLIKTRGQQVTLSCSPISGHRSVSWYQQTPGQGLQFLFEYFSETQRNKGNFPGRFSGRQFSNSRSEMNVSTLELGDSALYLCASTGQGRGEQYFGPGTRLTVT.

The V and J genes are TRBV6-1 and TRBJ2-1; D uncertain. CDR1 and CDR2 (germline): MNHNS, SASEGT. V dropped 2 bases and J dropped 1 base, with 9 bases sitting between them. The length of the CDR3 is 15 residues. The CDR3 here is CASSESLGSYNEQFF. The CDR3 nucleotides are TGTGCCAGCAGTGAATCTCTAGGGTCCTACAATGAGCAGTTCTTC.

The gene calls are TRBV28 and TRBJ2-7; 8 bases are a match to TRBD1. The CDR3 is made up of 15 amino acids. The V gene's germline CDR1 is MDHEN and CDR2 SYDVKM. V gave up 6 bases and J gave up 3 bases; unmatched junction bases: 10. Here the CDR3 DNA reads TGTGCCAGCAGACTCCATGGACAGGGCCGCTACGAGCAGTACTTC. Amino acid sequence: CASRLHGQGRYEQYF. Based on the CDR3 plus reference TRBV28 and TRBJ2-7, the full variable domain is DVKVTQSSRYLVKRTGEKVFLECVQDMDHENMFWYRQDPGLGLRLIYFSYDVKMKEKGDIPEGYSVSREKKERFSLILESASTNQTSMYLCASRLHGQGRYEQYFGPGTRLTVT.

This clone was found a few times. The chain couples TRBV5-1 to TRBJ1-4; D unclear. Germline assignment: CDR1 SGHRS and CDR2 YFSETQ. The germline V and J ends were trimmed by 1 base and 0 bases, with 7 bases remaining between them. The length of the CDR3 is 15 residues. In nucleotides, the CDR3 is TGCGCCAGCAGCTTGACTTCGGCAACTAATGAAAAACTGTTTTTT. As protein: CASSLTSATNEKLFF.

A few counts support this clone. For the CDR3, the DNA is TGTGCCAGTAGTAAAGAGGGACTAGCCGAGCAGTACTTC. Encoded protein: CASSKEGLAEQYF. The chain couples TRBV19 to TRBJ2-7, with 9 bases aligning to TRBD2. The V gene end was trimmed by 4 bases and the J gene end by 6 bases; junction bases not matched to a gene: 4. CDR3 length equals 13 residues. The germline gives CDR1 LNHDA, CDR2 SQIVND (reference sequence).